This T cell receptor (beta chain) stems from a study of regulatory T cells in long-lasting Graves disease. In the study overall: Over 5 years of antithyroid drugs plus positive TSH receptor antibodies defined persistent Graves' disease.

Time point indicated: persistent/refractory GD, antithyroid drugs over 5 years with positive TRAb. Scientists built the TCR library using RNA that was extracted from PBMCs. V dropped 7 bases and J dropped 6 bases, with 4 bases sitting between them. The CDR3 loop spans 9 amino acids. Looked up from germline, CDR1 is LNHDA and CDR2 is SQIVND (reference sequence). Regarding the study as a whole: Favoring TRBV28, TRBJ1-2 and TRBJ2-5 was a feature seen in persistent disease. TCR diversity was lower in persistent Graves' patients (versus newly diagnosed ones).

A note on this clonotype: What it recognizes is unknown.

Libraries of TCR beta came from iRepertoire HTBI primers plus Arm-PCR of CDR3 regions. In the authors' methods: Spanning all samples, the identified segments comprised around 62 TRBV and approximately 14 TRBJ. TCRdb re-analysed the multiplex PCR reads in MiXCR, keeping a single row per CDR3 protein. TCRdb's processing, not the authors' own work, is the source of the V and J calls. The sample gives fewer than 450,000 distinct CDR3 sequences, around 21% of which show up once; roughly 20% is in the top ten. Specimen: peripheral blood mononuclear cells (PBMCs), collected when the disease was refractory, from a patient treated with antithyroid drugs. The V gene is TRBV19, the J gene TRBJ2-7; no firm D call. The source is a female donor with Graves disease. The CDR3 here is CASKGEQYF. The CDR3 DNA reads TGTGCCAGTAAAGGCGAGCAGTACTTC.